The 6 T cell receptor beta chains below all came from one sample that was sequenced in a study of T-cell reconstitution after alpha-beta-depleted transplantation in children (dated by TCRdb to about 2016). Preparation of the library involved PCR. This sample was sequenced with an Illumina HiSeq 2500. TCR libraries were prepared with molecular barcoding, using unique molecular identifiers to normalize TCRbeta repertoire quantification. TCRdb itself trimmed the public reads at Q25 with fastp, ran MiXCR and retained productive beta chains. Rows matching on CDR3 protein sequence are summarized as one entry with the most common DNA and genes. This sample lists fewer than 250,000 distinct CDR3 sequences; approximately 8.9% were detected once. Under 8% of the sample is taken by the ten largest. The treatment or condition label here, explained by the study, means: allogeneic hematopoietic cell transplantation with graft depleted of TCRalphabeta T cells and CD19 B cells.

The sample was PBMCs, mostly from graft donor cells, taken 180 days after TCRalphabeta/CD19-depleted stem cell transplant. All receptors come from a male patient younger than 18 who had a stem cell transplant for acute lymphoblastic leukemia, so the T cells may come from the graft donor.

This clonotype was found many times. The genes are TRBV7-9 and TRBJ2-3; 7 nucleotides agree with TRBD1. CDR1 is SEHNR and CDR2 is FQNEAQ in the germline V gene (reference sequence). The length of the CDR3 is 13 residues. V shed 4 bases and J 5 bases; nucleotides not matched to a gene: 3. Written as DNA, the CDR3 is TGTGCCAGCAGCTCAAGGACAGGAGATACGCAGTATTTT. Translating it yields CASSSRTGDTQYF.

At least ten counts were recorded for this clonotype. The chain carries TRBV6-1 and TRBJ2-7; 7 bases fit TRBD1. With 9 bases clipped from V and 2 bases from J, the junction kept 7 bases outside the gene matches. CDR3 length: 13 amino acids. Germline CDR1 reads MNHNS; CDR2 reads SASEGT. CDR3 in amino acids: CASKGALPYEQYF. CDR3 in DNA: TGTGCCAGTAAGGGGGCCCTACCCTACGAGCAGTACTTC.

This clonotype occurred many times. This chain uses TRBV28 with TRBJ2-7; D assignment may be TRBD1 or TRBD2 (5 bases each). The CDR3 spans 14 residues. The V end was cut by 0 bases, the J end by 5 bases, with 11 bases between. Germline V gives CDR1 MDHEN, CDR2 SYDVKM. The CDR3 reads CASSLWGDYDEQYF. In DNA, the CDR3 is TGTGCCAGCAGTTTATGGGGGGATTATGACGAGCAGTACTTC.

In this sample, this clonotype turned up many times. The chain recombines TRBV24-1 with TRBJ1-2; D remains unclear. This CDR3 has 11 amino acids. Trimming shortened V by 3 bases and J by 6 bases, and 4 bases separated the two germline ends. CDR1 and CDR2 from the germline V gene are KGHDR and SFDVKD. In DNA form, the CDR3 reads TGTGCCACCAGTGATAGGGATGGCTACACCTTC. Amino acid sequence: CATSDRDGYTF.

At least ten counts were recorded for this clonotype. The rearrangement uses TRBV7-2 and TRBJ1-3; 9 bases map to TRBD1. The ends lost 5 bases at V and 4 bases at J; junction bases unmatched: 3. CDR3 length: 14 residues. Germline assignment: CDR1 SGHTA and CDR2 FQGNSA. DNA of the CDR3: TGTGCCAGCAGCCCCGGGACAGGGGGAAACACCATATATTTT. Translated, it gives CASSPGTGGNTIYF.

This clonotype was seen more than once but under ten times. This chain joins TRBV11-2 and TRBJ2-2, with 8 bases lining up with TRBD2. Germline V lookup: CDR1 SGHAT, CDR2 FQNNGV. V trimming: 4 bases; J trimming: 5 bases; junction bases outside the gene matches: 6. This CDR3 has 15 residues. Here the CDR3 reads CASSSRTSTTGELFF. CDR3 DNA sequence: TGTGCCAGCAGCTCGAGGACTAGCACGACCGGGGAGCTGTTTTTT.